This record looks at one T cell receptor beta chain sequence and its context. This CDR3 is also generated by other DNA sequences in the sample. The entry originates in a study of blood T cell repertoires in COVID-19. Some clones are missing from TCRdb's copy, which holds only in-frame ones; the method was immunoSEQ multiplex PCR. The table includes roughly 200,000 clones, approximately 81% detected once. V was pared by 6 bases and J by 7 bases, with 1 base of the junction left unmatched. From germline, CDR1 is LGHDT and CDR2 YNNKEL (reference sequence). CDR3 length equals 11 residues. The genes are TRBV3-1 (or the pseudogene TRBV3-2) and TRBJ2-7; TRBD2 matches at 9 bases. The specimen sequenced was peripheral blood. The TCR was taken from a person in their 70s with COVID-19, enrolled during active disease. Written as DNA, the CDR3 is TGTGCCAGCAGGCGGGGGGGTGAGCAGTACTTC. Residues: CASRRGGEQYF.